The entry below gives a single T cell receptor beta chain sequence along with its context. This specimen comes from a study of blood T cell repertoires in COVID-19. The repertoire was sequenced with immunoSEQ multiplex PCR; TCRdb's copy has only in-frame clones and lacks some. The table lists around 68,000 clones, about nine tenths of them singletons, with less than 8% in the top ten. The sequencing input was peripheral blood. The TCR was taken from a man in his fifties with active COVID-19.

CDR3 nucleotides: TGTGCCAGCAGCGCCCGCGGCGAGACCCAGTACTTC. It translates to CASSARGETQYF. This chain links TRBV7-3 with TRBJ2-5; no clear D. V dropped 5 bases and J dropped 5 bases, with 9 bases sitting between them. This CDR3 spans 12 amino acids. Germline loops: CDR1 SGHTA, CDR2 FQGTGA.